The entry that follows covers one T cell receptor beta chain sequence. Its antigen is not known. This entry comes from a study of a mutant IDH1 vaccine in newly diagnosed glioma. Study-wide context: Vaccines were first given 4-6 weeks after radiotherapy alone, or with temozolomide cycles.

Trimming removed 6 bases from V and 1 base from J, with 10 bases in between. The CDR3 contains 14 residues. Germline V gene data show CDR1 as MNHEY and CDR2 as SMNVEV (reference sequence). Assay: immunoSEQ multiplex PCR; the TCRdb copy retains only in-frame clones and omits some. Among 35,000 to 40,000 clones listed, roughly 70% were seen once. As to time point: week 47, end of study. Mutant IDH1 20-mer peptide, at 300 ug, made up each vaccine dose, with topical imiquimod. Patients underwent eight vaccinations, which took place in weeks 1, 3, 5, 7, 11, 15, 19 and 23. The material sequenced was PBMCs, taken from a glioma patient whose treatment included an IDH1 peptide vaccine. The sequence was collected from a man aged 35-49 years with glioma. The rearrangement uses TRBV27 and TRBJ2-1; possibly TRBD1 for D (5 bases). For the CDR3, the DNA is TGTGCCAGCAGCAAGACAGAGTCCTACAATGAGCAGTTCTTC. The encoded protein is CASSKTESYNEQFF.